The sequence of this TCR beta chain was determined in a study of blood T cell repertoires in COVID-19 (dated by TCRdb to about 2020). Regarding the research as a whole: Samples covering the acute and convalescent phases of COVID-19 were provided by collaborators in the United States, Italy and Spain. The samples were drawn from two sources: the first 160 participants of the ongoing ImmuneRACE study, and 1,000 to 1,500 subjects contributed by 6 global collaborators. A de-identified subject ID, COVID-19 status, age in years and sex were almost always included in the sample metadata. The prospective study material was composed of cDNA or gDNA derived from T cells, B-cell-depleted T cells, or PBMCs. The repertoires were released in a freely available public database intended as a resource for research on the immune response to SARS-CoV-2. Where available, HLA class I and class II types were taken from metadata supplied by the sample provider and were not determined by assay-based typing. Subjects who had been exposed to COVID-19, were actively infected with it, or had recovered from it provided the deeply sampled blood TCRbeta repertoires that made up the dataset. Study-level results and caveats: How much clinical and demographic metadata was included differed by source and by participant, and the metadata was provided uncurated.

CDR3 length: 17 amino acids, cysteine to phenylalanine. Of all the DNA, just the CDR3 is kept, 51 bases in frame from base 1. TCRbeta CDR3 regions were amplified from genomic DNA using the immunoSEQ Assay, a bias-controlled multiplex PCR. The paper's data handling went like this. Within the assay, amplification of reference gene primers was used to estimate how many nucleated cells each sample contained. Sequence reads were collapsed and filtered to measure the absolute abundance of every unique TCRbeta CDR3 rearrangement. For each sample, productive Simpson clonality was calculated by taking the square root of Simpson's diversity index across productive rearrangements. TCRdb mirrors the immuneACCESS table, restricted to in-frame sequences. Some clones are absent from its copies; in checked studies, under half trace to an unresolved V gene, and the reason for the others is unknown. Clonal size and the V and J genes are those of that table, whereas D and trimming came from the DNA. The sample table holds roughly 310,000 clones, of which approximately 88% were seen once. The ten largest make up 4% of the sample.

Each collaborating institution followed its own protocols to collect whole blood in K2EDTA tubes. For TCRbeta analysis, collaborators shipped samples in one of three forms: frozen whole blood, isolated PBMCs, or DNA extracted from either of those sample types. Comments on this clone: Its antigen is still unknown. Base qualities are not provided; no much larger clone lies one nucleotide away.

The sample was peripheral blood. The TCR was taken from a woman between 50 and 59 years old with active or convalescent COVID-19. The chain joins TRBV21-1 to TRBJ2-2; the table gives TRBD2 as D, unverified against the DNA. TRBV21-1 is a known pseudogene. The CDR3 has the sequence CASSKAITGSDTGELFF. The nucleotides are TGTGCCAGCAGCAAAGCGATAACGGGGTCCGACACCGGGGAGCTGTTTTTT.